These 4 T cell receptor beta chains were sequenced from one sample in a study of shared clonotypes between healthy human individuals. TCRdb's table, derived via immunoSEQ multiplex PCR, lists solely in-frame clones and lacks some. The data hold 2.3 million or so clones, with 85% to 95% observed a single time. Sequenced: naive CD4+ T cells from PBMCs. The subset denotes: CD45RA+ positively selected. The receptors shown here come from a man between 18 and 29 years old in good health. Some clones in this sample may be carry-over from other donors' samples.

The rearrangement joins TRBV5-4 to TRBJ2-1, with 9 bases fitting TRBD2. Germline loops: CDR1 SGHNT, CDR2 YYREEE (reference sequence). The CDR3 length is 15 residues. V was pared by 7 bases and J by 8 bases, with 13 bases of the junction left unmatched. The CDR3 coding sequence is TGTGCCAGCCAACCGAGGGGGGGACTAGCACATGAGCAGTTCTTC. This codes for CASQPRGGLAHEQFF. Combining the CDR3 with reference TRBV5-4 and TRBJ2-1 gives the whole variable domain ETGVTQSPTHLIKTRGQQVTLRCSSQSGHNTVSWYQQALGQGPQFIFQYYREEENGRGNFPPRFSGLQFPNYSSELNVNALELDDSALYLCASQPRGGLAHEQFFGPGTRLTVL.

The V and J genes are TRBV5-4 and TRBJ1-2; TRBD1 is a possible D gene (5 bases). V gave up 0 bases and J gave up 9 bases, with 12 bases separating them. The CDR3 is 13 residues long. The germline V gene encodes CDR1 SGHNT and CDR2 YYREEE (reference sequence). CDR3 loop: CASSLVGDGCYTF. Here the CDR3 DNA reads TGTGCCAGCAGCTTGGTGGGGGACGGGTGCTACACCTTC.

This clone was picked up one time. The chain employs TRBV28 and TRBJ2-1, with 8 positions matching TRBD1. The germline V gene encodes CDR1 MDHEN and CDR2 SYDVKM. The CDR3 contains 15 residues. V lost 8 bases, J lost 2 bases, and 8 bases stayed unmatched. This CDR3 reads CASETPGQAYNEQFF. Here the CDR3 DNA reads TGTGCCAGCGAGACCCCGGGACAGGCCTACAATGAGCAGTTCTTC.

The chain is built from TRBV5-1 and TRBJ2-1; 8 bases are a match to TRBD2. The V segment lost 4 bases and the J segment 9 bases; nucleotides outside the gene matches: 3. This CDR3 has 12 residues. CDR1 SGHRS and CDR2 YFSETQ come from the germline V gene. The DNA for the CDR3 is TGCGCCAGCAGCCCGGGGACTAGTGAGCAGTTCTTC. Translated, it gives CASSPGTSEQFF.